One sample yielded the 15 T cell receptor beta chains listed below, sequenced in a study of radiotherapy plus CTLA-4 blockade in lung cancer. The method was immunoSEQ multiplex PCR; TCRdb's version includes in-frame clones alone and lacks a portion of them. The table lists more than 75,000 clones, more than 85% of them singletons. The source material was peripheral blood, sampled from a patient treated with radiotherapy plus ipilimumab. The receptors shown here come from a human donor with non-small cell lung cancer who had stable disease on radiotherapy plus ipilimumab.

The chain employs TRBV7-8 and TRBJ2-2; 10 bases are a match to TRBD1. Germline V lookup: CDR1 SGHVS, CDR2 FQNEAQ. With V trimmed by 2 bases and J by 3 bases, 3 bases remained unmatched. The CDR3 covers 16 residues. The CDR3 sequence is CASSLNGQGDTGELFF. The CDR3 bases are TGTGCCAGCAGCTTAAACGGACAGGGGGACACCGGGGAGCTGTTTTTT.

This clone was seen once. The chain recombines TRBV28 with TRBJ2-1; TRBD1 might be the D (5 bases). The V end was cut by 4 bases, the J end by 2 bases, with 9 bases between. CDR1 and CDR2 (germline): MDHEN, SYDVKM. CDR3 length: 14 residues. CDR3 sequence reads: CASSWGVTYNEQFF. The CDR3 bases are TGTGCCAGCAGTTGGGGCGTAACCTACAATGAGCAGTTCTTC.

The rearrangement links TRBV5-1 to TRBJ2-4; D assignment may be TRBD1 or TRBD2 (7 bases each). This CDR3 is built from 16 residues. Germline loops: CDR1 SGHRS, CDR2 YFSETQ. With 0 bases removed from V and 7 bases from J, the gap between germline ends came to 17 bases. CDR3 protein: CASSLAAGGDRNIQYF. CDR3 sequence (DNA): TGCGCCAGCAGCTTGGCTGCAGGGGGGGATCGGAACATTCAGTACTTC.

This clone was seen a single time. The V gene is TRBV18, the J gene TRBJ1-2; D possibly corresponds to TRBD1 (5 bases). The CDR3 covers 13 residues. Germline CDR1 reads KGHSH; CDR2 reads LQKENI. Trimming left V 3 bases short and J 8 bases short, with 13 bases between. The CDR3 region has the DNA TGTGCCAGCTCACCTCTTCCAGGGTTCGGCTACACCTTC. Encoded protein: CASSPLPGFGYTF.

The chain uses TRBV19 and TRBJ2-1, with a possible D match to TRBD2 (6 bases). CDR1 LNHDA and CDR2 SQIVND come from the germline V gene (reference sequence). The CDR3 is 14 amino acids. Trimming took off 2 bases at V and 4 bases at J, with 9 bases between the two ends. The CDR3: CASSIRESYNEQFF. The CDR3 coding sequence is TGTGCCAGTAGTATACGGGAGTCGTACAATGAGCAGTTCTTC.

The chain employs TRBV4-1 and TRBJ2-1; the D gene is possibly TRBD1 (6 bases). Trimming left V 5 bases short and J 7 bases short, with 18 bases between. The CDR3 has 15 amino acids. Germline V gene sequence: CDR1 MGHRA, CDR2 YSYEKL. The CDR3, as DNA: TGCGCCAGCAGCGTCGGGACCCTTACAGGGAATGAGCAGTTCTTC. It yields the protein CASSVGTLTGNEQFF.

This chain connects TRBV28 to TRBJ1-1, with a possible D match to TRBD1 (6 bases). CDR1 and CDR2 (germline): MDHEN, SYDVKM. This CDR3 spans 12 amino acids. Trimming left V 8 bases short and J 4 bases short, with 11 bases between. The CDR3: CASGRGSTEAFF. The CDR3 bases are TGTGCCAGCGGAAGGGGGAGCACTGAAGCTTTCTTT. Complete variable domain (other parts from reference TRBV28 and TRBJ1-1): DVKVTQSSRYLVKRTGEKVFLECVQDMDHENMFWYRQDPGLGLRLIYFSYDVKMKEKGDIPEGYSVSREKKERFSLILESASTNQTSMYLCASGRGSTEAFFGQGTRLTVV.

This rearrangement joins TRBV4-1 to TRBJ1-2; 11 bases agree with TRBD1. The CDR3 consists of 16 residues. The germline V gene has CDR1 MGHRA and CDR2 YSYEKL. Trimming removed 3 bases from V and 4 bases from J; junction bases left unmatched: 7. CDR3: CASSQAGTGGRYGYTF. The CDR3, as DNA: TGCGCCAGCAGCCAGGCAGGGACAGGGGGACGCTATGGCTACACCTTC.

This chain joins TRBV28 and TRBJ2-2; weak D call: TRBD1 (7 bases). Germline-derived CDR1 and CDR2 are MDHEN and SYDVKM. The CDR3 totals 16 residues. V lost 4 bases and J 5 bases, leaving 17 bases between the germline ends. Written as DNA, the CDR3 is TGTGCCAGCAGTTATAAGACAGGGAGGCCGACCGGGGAGCTGTTTTTT. As protein: CASSYKTGRPTGELFF.

The rearrangement joins TRBV5-4 to TRBJ2-2; TRBD2 might be the D (6 bases). The length of the CDR3 is 12 residues. CDR1 and CDR2 from the germline V gene are SGHNT and YYREEE (reference sequence). With 5 bases removed from V and 5 bases from J, the gap between germline ends came to 7 bases. Written as DNA, the CDR3 is TGTGCCAGCAGTCGGGAGACCGGGGAGCTGTTTTTT. It codes for CASSRETGELFF. Full variable domain (remainder filled in from reference TRBV5-4 and TRBJ2-2): ETGVTQSPTHLIKTRGQQVTLRCSSQSGHNTVSWYQQALGQGPQFIFQYYREEENGRGNFPPRFSGLQFPNYSSELNVNALELDDSALYLCASSRETGELFFGEGSRLTVL.

The CDR3 loop reads CASSPLSGDIAGELFF. The CDR3 nucleotides read TGTGCCAGCTCACCACTCTCGGGAGATATCGCCGGGGAGCTGTTTTTT. The chain recombines TRBV18 with TRBJ2-2, with D possibly TRBD2 on 6 matching bases. Trimming left V 1 base short and J 6 bases short, with 15 bases between. Looked up from germline, CDR1 is KGHSH and CDR2 is LQKENI. This CDR3 contains 16 residues.

The V gene is TRBV6-5, the J gene TRBJ1-1; 7 bases line up with TRBD1. Germline V gene sequence: CDR1 MNHEY, CDR2 SVGAGI. The ends lost 2 bases at V and 5 bases at J; junction bases unmatched: 8. This CDR3 comprises 15 residues. CDR3 DNA: TGTGCCAGCAGTTACACCGACAGGGTGGGTACTGAAGCTTTCTTT. It translates to CASSYTDRVGTEAFF.

The chain combines TRBV9 with TRBJ2-7, with a possible D match to TRBD2 (6 bases). This CDR3 has 16 amino acids. Per the germline V gene, CDR1 is SGDLS and CDR2 is YYNGEE. V lost 4 bases and J lost 2, with 19 bases in between. The CDR3 DNA is TGTGCCAGCAGCCCTATTACGTCGGGGGTAACCTACGAGCAGTACTTC. Residues: CASSPITSGVTYEQYF.

V usage is TRBV19 and J usage is TRBJ1-1, with 10 bases aligning to TRBD1. The CDR3 totals 13 residues. The germline gives CDR1 LNHDA, CDR2 SQIVND (reference sequence). Trimming cost V 9 bases and J 3 bases; bases outside gene matches: 4. The CDR3 sequence: CASRQGAHTEAFF. CDR3 in DNA: TGTGCCAGCCGACAGGGGGCTCACACTGAAGCTTTCTTT. The variable domain in full, completed from reference TRBV19 and TRBJ1-1, reads DGGITQSPKYLFRKEGQNVTLSCEQNLNHDAMYWYRQDPGQGLRLIYYSQIVNDFQKGDIAEGYSVSREKKESFPLTVTSAQKNPTAFYLCASRQGAHTEAFFGQGTRLTVV.

The V call is TRBV6-4, the J call TRBJ2-7; 7 nucleotides match TRBD2. Trimming took 6 bases from V and 2 from J; bases not matched to a gene: 7. The CDR3 is 14 residues long. Germline lookup yields CDR1 MRHNA and CDR2 SNTAGT. CDR3 region: CASREGLRAYEQYF. The CDR3 DNA reads TGTGCCAGCAGGGAGGGACTACGAGCCTACGAGCAGTACTTC.